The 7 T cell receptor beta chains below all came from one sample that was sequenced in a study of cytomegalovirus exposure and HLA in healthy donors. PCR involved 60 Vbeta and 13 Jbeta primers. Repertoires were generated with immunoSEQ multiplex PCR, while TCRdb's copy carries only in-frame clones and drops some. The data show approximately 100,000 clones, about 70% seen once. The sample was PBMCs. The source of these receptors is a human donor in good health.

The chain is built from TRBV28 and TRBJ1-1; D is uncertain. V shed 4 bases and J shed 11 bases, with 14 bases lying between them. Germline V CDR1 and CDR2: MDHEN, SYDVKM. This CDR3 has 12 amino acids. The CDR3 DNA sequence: TGTGCCAGCAGTTCAGTGTCAGGCGGGGCTTTCTTT. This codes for CASSSVSGGAFF.

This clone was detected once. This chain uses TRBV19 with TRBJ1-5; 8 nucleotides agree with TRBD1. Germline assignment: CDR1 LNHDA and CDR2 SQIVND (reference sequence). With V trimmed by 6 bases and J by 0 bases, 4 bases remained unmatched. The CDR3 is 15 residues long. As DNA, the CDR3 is TGTGCCAGTAGGCGCGACAGGGGTAGCAATCAGCCCCAGCATTTT. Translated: CASRRDRGSNQPQHF.

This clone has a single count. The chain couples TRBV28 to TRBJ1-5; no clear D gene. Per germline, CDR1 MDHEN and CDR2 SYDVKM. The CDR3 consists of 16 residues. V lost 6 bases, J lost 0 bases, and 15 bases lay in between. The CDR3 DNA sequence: TGTGCCAGCAGACCCCCAGCGGGTGATAGCAATCAGCCCCAGCATTTT. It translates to CASRPPAGDSNQPQHF.

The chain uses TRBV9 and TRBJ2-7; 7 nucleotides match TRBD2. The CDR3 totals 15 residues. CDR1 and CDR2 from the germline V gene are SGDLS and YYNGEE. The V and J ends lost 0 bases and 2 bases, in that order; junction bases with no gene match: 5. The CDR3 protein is CASSVETGLAYEQYF. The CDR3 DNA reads TGTGCCAGCAGCGTAGAAACAGGACTAGCCTACGAGCAGTACTTC. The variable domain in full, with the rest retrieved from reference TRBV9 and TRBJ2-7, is DSGVTQTPKHLITATGQRVTLRCSPRSGDLSVYWYQQSLDQGLQFLIQYYNGEERAKGNILERFSAQQFPDLHSELNLSSLELGDSALYFCASSVETGLAYEQYFGPGTRLTVT.

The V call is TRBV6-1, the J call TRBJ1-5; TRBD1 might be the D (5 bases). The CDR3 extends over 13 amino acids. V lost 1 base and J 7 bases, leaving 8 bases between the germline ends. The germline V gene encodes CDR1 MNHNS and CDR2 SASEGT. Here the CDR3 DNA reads TGTGCCAGCAGTGAAGGGGGGGTGCAGCCCCAGCATTTT. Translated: CASSEGGVQPQHF.

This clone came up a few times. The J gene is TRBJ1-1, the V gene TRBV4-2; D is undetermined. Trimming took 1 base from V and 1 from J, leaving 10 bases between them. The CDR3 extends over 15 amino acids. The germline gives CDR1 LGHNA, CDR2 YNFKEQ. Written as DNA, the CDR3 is TGTGCCAGCAGCCAAGCCCTTTCACAGAACACTGAAGCTTTCTTT. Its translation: CASSQALSQNTEAFF.

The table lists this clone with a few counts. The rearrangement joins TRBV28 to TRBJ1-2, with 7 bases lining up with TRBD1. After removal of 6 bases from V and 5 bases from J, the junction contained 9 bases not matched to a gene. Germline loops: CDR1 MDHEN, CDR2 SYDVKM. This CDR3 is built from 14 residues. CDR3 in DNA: TGTGCCAGCAGCCGGGACAGTAAGAGGTATGGCTACACCTTC. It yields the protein CASSRDSKRYGYTF.